This note documents a single T cell receptor beta chain sequence. The antigen remains undetermined. Germline CDR1 and CDR2: LNHNV and YYDKDF (reference sequence). V was pared by 0 bases and J by 8 bases, with 10 bases of the junction left unmatched. CDR3 length equals 16 residues. Data came from immunoSEQ multiplex PCR; TCRdb stores just in-frame clones and leaves some out. The sample has roughly 76,000 clones; around 87% are singletons. The record originates from a study of OX40 agonist ivuxolimab in advanced cancers. Study-level background: Dose-escalation cases comprised hepatocellular carcinoma, melanoma, renal cell or head and neck cancer. Participants could have had prior anti-PD-1, anti-PD-L1 or anti-CTLA-4 therapy, and approximately 40% had some.

Study-wide results and caveats: Patients who responded partially at 0.1-3.0 mg/kg showed clonal expansion ranking among the lowest. Expanded peripheral T-cell antigen specificity went undetermined.

The rearrangement links TRBV15 to TRBJ2-1; 7 positions agree with TRBD2. The sequencing here drew on CD4+ or CD8+ T cells sorted from blood, taken in a trial of the OX40 agonist ivuxolimab. The receptor was isolated from an adult with an advanced solid tumor such as melanoma, head and neck, liver or kidney cancer. In DNA, the CDR3 is TGTGCCACCAGCAGAGATGCGAAGGGAGGGTTCGATGAGCAGTTCTTC. Residues: CATSRDAKGGFDEQFF.